This T cell receptor (beta chain) came from a study of metastatic and nonmetastatic thyroid tumors (dated by TCRdb to 2020 to 2021). Broadly, across the study: Repertoires were compared across peripheral blood and tumor or nodule tissue samples from malignant and benign thyroid patients.

The CDR3 sequence holds 17 residues, the cysteine and phenylalanine included. Kept here is only the CDR3 DNA, which spans 51 bases and is read in frame from base 1. From V the trimming removes 5 bases and from J it removes 5 bases, while the gene matches leave 9 bases of the junction unaccounted for. The germline V gene (reference sequence) sets CDR1 to MNHEY and CDR2 to SMNVEV. None of the patients had been given any treatment before thyroid surgery. Patient clinical samples collected from about 2011 to 2018 were retrospectively analysed using T-cell receptor beta sequencing. As regards this clone: What this receptor recognizes is not known. Base qualities were left out, and no much larger clone turns up one base away.

To prepare the library, PCR was applied. The sample was run on an Illumina HiSeq 4000. The TCR beta-chain CDR3 region of each patient was profiled by high-throughput sequencing. In the authors' own workflow: A classifier to discriminate distant-metastatic papillary thyroid cancer patients was built from CDR3 differences across clinicopathological groups. Repertoire diversity was assessed with the Shannon index, and tumor-blood repertoire similarity with the Morisita-Horn index. TCRdb cleaned the public reads at Q25 with fastp, built clones with MiXCR and kept in-frame beta chains. TCRdb, not the original authors, processed these V and J calls. The sample has roughly 30,000 clones on record, 25% to 35% of them singletons. Roughly 30% of the sample comes from the top ten. Paper-wide results and their limitations: TCR beta diversity was reported as significantly higher in malignant tumors than in benign nodules, in both blood and tumor samples.

Material for sequencing was blood. The origin of this receptor is a female donor with papillary thyroid cancer or a benign thyroid nodule (not recorded which). Some clones in this sample may be carry-over from other donors' samples. In this chain, TRBV27 is recombined with TRBJ2-2; TRBD2 fits 12 bases in the junction. The DNA sequence is as follows: TGTGCCAGCAGTCACCTAGCGGGAGGGCTCGGTACCGGGGAGCTGTTTTTT. It is translated as CASSHLAGGLGTGELFF.